One sample yielded the 21 T cell receptor beta chains listed below, sequenced in a study of a mutant IDH1 vaccine in newly diagnosed glioma. The time point was: week 47, end of study. Doses comprised 300 ug of mutant IDH1 20-mer peptide each, plus topical imiquimod. Assay used: immunoSEQ multiplex PCR; TCRdb lists only in-frame clones, some missing. The sample has tens of thousands of clones; around 82% are singletons. No antigens are known for them. This material consisted of PBMCs, taken from a glioma patient whose treatment included an IDH1 peptide vaccine. These receptors were collected from a man aged 18-30 years with glioma. Some clones in this sample may be carry-over from other donors' samples.

As regards this clone: Other DNA sequences in this sample translate to the same CDR3. V gene TRBV10-3 combines with J gene TRBJ1-1, with D possibly matching TRBD1 (5 bases). CDR1 ENHRY and CDR2 SYGVKD come from the germline V gene. CDR3 length: 12 residues. The V gene lost 2 bases and the J gene lost 5 bases, with 6 bases spanning the gap. CDR3 region: CAISEGGTEAFF. The CDR3 coding sequence is TGTGCCATCAGTGAGGGGGGGACTGAAGCTTTCTTT.

The gene calls are TRBV5-6 and TRBJ2-1, with 9 bases fitting TRBD1. Germline lookup yields CDR1 SGHDT and CDR2 YYEEEE. The V and J ends lost 0 bases and 1 base, in that order; junction bases with no gene match: 2. The CDR3 runs 16 residues. As DNA, the CDR3 is TGTGCCAGCAGCTTGGTGGGACAGGGATCCTACAATGAGCAGTTCTTC. This codes for CASSLVGQGSYNEQFF.

The rearrangement uses TRBV2 and TRBJ1-2; weak D call: TRBD1 (5 bases). The CDR3 covers 14 residues. Germline V gives CDR1 SNHLY, CDR2 FYNNEI. Trimming cost V 2 bases and J 3 bases, with 10 bases left between them. The CDR3 region is CASSETGDDYGYTF. The DNA of the CDR3 is TGTGCCAGCAGTGAAACAGGCGACGACTATGGCTACACCTTC.

The chain recombines TRBV4-1 with TRBJ2-2; weak D call: TRBD2 (5 bases). The germline CDR1 and CDR2 sequences are MGHRA and YSYEKL. The CDR3 runs to 12 residues. Trimming stripped 8 bases from V and 6 bases from J, with 10 bases between. In DNA form, the CDR3 reads TGCGCCAGCCGAGGGCCATCCGGGGAGCTGTTTTTT. Translation: CASRGPSGELFF.

The genes are TRBV6-4 and TRBJ2-3; D possibly matches TRBD1 or TRBD2 (5 bases each). Per germline, CDR1 MRHNA and CDR2 SNTAGT. The CDR3 spans 13 residues. V was trimmed by 6 bases and J by 2 bases, leaving 9 bases between them. The CDR3 is CASSEGFTDTQYF. Written as DNA, the CDR3 is TGTGCCAGCAGCGAGGGGTTCACAGATACGCAGTATTTT.

The J gene is TRBJ2-2, the V gene TRBV4-3, with D perhaps matching TRBD1 (6 bases). The germline gives CDR1 LGHNA, CDR2 YSLEER. CDR3 length: 16 amino acids. V lost 3 bases, J lost 0 bases, and 11 bases lay in between. The CDR3 nucleotides are TGCGCCAGCAGCCACACCTCAGGGGCGAACACCGGGGAGCTGTTTTTT. This translates into CASSHTSGANTGELFF.

The genes are TRBV6-6 and TRBJ2-1, with 9 bases that match TRBD1. Germline V gene sequence: CDR1 MNHNY, CDR2 SVGAGI (reference sequence). J lost 3 bases, V lost 4 bases, and 4 bases had no gene match. This CDR3 spans 15 amino acids. The CDR3 DNA sequence: TGTGCCAGCAGTTGGCCGGGACAGGGCTACAATGAGCAGTTCTTC. This codes for CASSWPGQGYNEQFF.

The chain couples TRBV6-4 to TRBJ1-1; D is perhaps TRBD1 (5 bases). Germline CDR1 MRHNA, CDR2 SNTAGT. V lost 2 bases and J lost 7, with 20 bases in between. This CDR3 is 16 amino acids long. The CDR3 loop reads CASSDEARGTPNEAFF. Written as DNA, the CDR3 is TGTGCCAGCAGTGACGAGGCTAGGGGCACCCCGAATGAAGCTTTCTTT.

V is TRBV29-1 and J is TRBJ1-2, with a possible D match to TRBD1 (5 bases). The V gene's germline CDR1 is SQVTM and CDR2 ANQGSEA. The CDR3 extends over 16 amino acids. With 3 bases removed from V and 2 bases from J, the gap between germline ends came to 19 bases. The CDR3 region has the DNA TGCAGCGTTGATAATGGGGACGGCGTTTGGAACTATGGCTACACCTTC. Its translation: CSVDNGDGVWNYGYTF.

V usage is TRBV28 and J usage is TRBJ2-7, with 12 nucleotides matching TRBD1. The V segment lost 5 bases and the J segment 4 bases; nucleotides outside the gene matches: 6. This CDR3 comprises 15 residues. The germline V gene encodes CDR1 MDHEN and CDR2 SYDVKM. The CDR3 sequence is CASSVRDRGLYEQYF. In nucleotides, the CDR3 is TGTGCCAGCAGTGTCCGGGACAGGGGGCTGTACGAGCAGTACTTC.

The chain couples TRBV6-5 to TRBJ2-3; D possibly uses TRBD1 or TRBD2 (5 bases each). V was shortened by 7 bases and J by 2 bases, with 16 bases between the two germline ends. This CDR3 has 15 amino acids. Germline CDR1 is MNHEY and CDR2 is SVGAGI. CDR3 amino acids: CASTSPGRITDTQYF. The CDR3 DNA sequence: TGTGCCAGCACCTCTCCGGGACGGATCACAGATACGCAGTATTTT.

This clone was seen more than once but under ten times. The V and J genes are TRBV18 and TRBJ2-7, with D perhaps matching TRBD1 (6 bases). Trimming took off 3 bases at V and 7 bases at J, with 16 bases between the two ends. The CDR3 consists of 14 residues. The V gene's germline CDR1 is KGHSH and CDR2 LQKENI. The CDR3 DNA reads as TGTGCCAGCTCACCGGGTCAGGGGTCGGGTGAGCAGTACTTC. Its translation: CASSPGQGSGEQYF.

The chain employs TRBV6-5 and TRBJ1-3; unclear D gene. This CDR3 contains 11 residues. The ends were cut back, 7 bases at V and 2 bases at J, with 3 bases in the middle. Germline V CDR1 and CDR2: MNHEY, SVGAGI. CDR3 in amino acids: CASMPGNTIYF. CDR3 DNA: TGTGCCAGCATGCCTGGAAACACCATATATTTT.

The chain has TRBV2 and TRBJ2-1; 8 nucleotides agree with TRBD2. CDR1 is SNHLY, CDR2 FYNNEI, per germline. The CDR3 sequence is 14 residues long. Germline trimming cut 6 bases from V and 6 bases from J; bases unmatched to any gene: 7. The CDR3 sequence: CASSTGGPGNEQFF. CDR3 DNA sequence: TGTGCCAGCAGCACGGGGGGGCCAGGCAATGAGCAGTTCTTC.

The chain combines TRBV30 with TRBJ1-2, with D perhaps matching TRBD1 (5 bases). The CDR3 spans 15 residues. V was trimmed by 4 bases and J by 0 bases, leaving 15 bases between them. Germline V CDR1 and CDR2: GTSNPN, SVGIG (reference sequence). The CDR3 coding sequence is TGTGCCTGGACCTTACGGGGGGGGTCTAACTATGGCTACACCTTC. Protein sequence: CAWTLRGGSNYGYTF.

This clone was counted a few times. The chain joins TRBV19 to TRBJ1-1; the D gene is possibly TRBD1 (5 bases). This CDR3 is 14 amino acids long. V lost 3 bases to trimming and J lost 4 bases, with 12 bases between them. The germline CDR1 and CDR2 sequences are LNHDA and SQIVND (reference sequence). The CDR3, as DNA: TGTGCCAGTAGTATTAGGGGCGCAGGCACTGAAGCTTTCTTT. Translated: CASSIRGAGTEAFF. The full variable domain, in which reference TRBV19 and TRBJ1-1 provide the parts outside the CDR3, is DGGITQSPKYLFRKEGQNVTLSCEQNLNHDAMYWYRQDPGQGLRLIYYSQIVNDFQKGDIAEGYSVSREKKESFPLTVTSAQKNPTAFYLCASSIRGAGTEAFFGQGTRLTVV.

The chain has TRBV18 and TRBJ1-1; possibly TRBD1 for D (5 bases). Trimming cost V 5 bases and J 6 bases, with 22 bases left between them. This CDR3 has 16 amino acids. CDR1 is KGHSH, CDR2 LQKENI, per germline. Written as DNA, the CDR3 is TGTGCCAGCTCAACTTTGGACCTACTCGGGGCCGCTGAAGCTTTCTTT. Amino acid sequence: CASSTLDLLGAAEAFF.

V usage is TRBV29-1 and J usage is TRBJ1-1, with D possibly matching TRBD1 (6 bases). V was cut by 6 bases and J by 1 base, with 12 bases left in between. Per germline, CDR1 SQVTM and CDR2 ANQGSEA. This CDR3 has 13 amino acids. The CDR3 here is CSVRQDGNTEAFF. The CDR3 DNA follows: TGCAGCGTCCGACAGGACGGGAACACTGAAGCTTTCTTT.

V is TRBV9 and J is TRBJ1-2; D is unclear. The germline CDR1 and CDR2 sequences are SGDLS and YYNGEE. Trimming removed 3 bases at V and 6 bases at J, with 12 bases between. The CDR3 is made up of 13 amino acids. The DNA for the CDR3 is TGTGCCAGCAGCGAGTGGGCCCGCGATGGCTACACCTTC. It specifies CASSEWARDGYTF. Full variable domain (missing parts from reference TRBV9 and TRBJ1-2): DSGVTQTPKHLITATGQRVTLRCSPRSGDLSVYWYQQSLDQGLQFLIQYYNGEERAKGNILERFSAQQFPDLHSELNLSSLELGDSALYFCASSEWARDGYTFGSGTRLTVV.

The J gene is TRBJ1-1, the V gene TRBV10-3, with D hard to call. Germline V gene data show CDR1 as ENHRY and CDR2 as SYGVKD. The V end lost 3 bases, the J end lost 4 bases, and 9 bases lay between the germline ends. There are 13 residues in the CDR3. In DNA, the CDR3 is TGTGCCATCAGTGACAGGCAGTCCACTGAAGCTTTCTTT. Amino acid sequence: CAISDRQSTEAFF.

The rearrangement joins TRBV6-1 to TRBJ2-1; TRBD1 matches at 9 bases. V lost 4 bases and J lost 10; bases outside the gene matches: 5. The CDR3 sequence is 13 residues long. Germline loops: CDR1 MNHNS, CDR2 SASEGT. Written as DNA, the CDR3 is TGTGCCAGCAGTGGGGACAGGGCTGGGGAGCAGTTCTTC. This sequence encodes CASSGDRAGEQFF.